Below, 29 T cell receptor beta chains from the same sample are listed, as sequenced in a study of cytomegalovirus exposure and HLA in healthy donors. This PCR relied on a set of 60 Vbeta primers and 13 Jbeta primers. TCRdb keeps only in-frame clones here, not all; method: immunoSEQ multiplex PCR. The sample lists around 100,000 clones; around two thirds were seen once. Specimen: PBMCs. Source of these receptors: a man younger than 40 in good health and CMV-seropositive.

CDR3 coding DNA: TGTGCCAGCAGTGAAACGGGGGACAGTAGGGCTTTCTTT. Translating it yields CASSETGDSRAFF. V and J are TRBV25-1 and TRBJ1-1, with TRBD1 matching 7 bases. The V segment lost 2 bases and the J segment 11 bases; nucleotides outside the gene matches: 8. The CDR3 runs 13 residues. CDR1 and CDR2 from the germline V gene are MGHDK and SYGVNS.

This chain links TRBV29-1 with TRBJ2-5; the D is unclear. The V end lost 3 bases, the J end lost 1 base, and 6 bases lay between the germline ends. Germline loops: CDR1 SQVTM, CDR2 ANQGSEA. CDR3 length equals 12 residues. CDR3 nucleotide sequence: TGCAGCGTTGATTCCCTCCAAGAGACCCAGTACTTC. Translating it yields CSVDSLQETQYF.

The rearrangement uses TRBV11-2 and TRBJ1-2, with 8 bases aligning to TRBD1. The J segment lost 8 bases and the V segment lost 7 bases, leaving 15 bases of the junction unmatched. This CDR3 is 15 amino acids long. The germline V gene encodes CDR1 SGHAT and CDR2 FQNNGV. The CDR3 here is CASTFGNYRGEGYTF. Written as DNA, the CDR3 is TGTGCCAGCACCTTCGGAAATTACAGGGGGGAAGGCTACACCTTC.

V usage is TRBV6-6 and J usage is TRBJ1-2, with D possibly matching TRBD1 (5 bases). This CDR3 contains 12 residues. Germline V gene data show CDR1 as MNHNY and CDR2 as SVGAGI (reference sequence). V lost 5 bases and J 2 bases, leaving 6 bases between the germline ends. This CDR3 is CASSRTNYGYTF. CDR3 in DNA: TGTGCCAGCAGTAGGACAAACTATGGCTACACCTTC.

This chain uses TRBV5-1 with TRBJ2-1; the D gene is possibly TRBD1 (6 bases). The germline V gene encodes CDR1 SGHRS and CDR2 YFSETQ. The CDR3 is 13 amino acids. V lost 4 bases and J 9 bases, leaving 14 bases between the germline ends. For the CDR3, the DNA is TGCGCCAGCAGCATTGTTACAGGGTCTGAGCAGTTCTTC. Protein product: CASSIVTGSEQFF.

The chain uses TRBV6-5 and TRBJ2-5; D is undetermined. CDR1 is MNHEY, CDR2 SVGAGI, per germline. V was trimmed by 7 bases and J by 5 bases, leaving 20 bases between them. CDR3 length: 15 residues. For the CDR3, the DNA is TGTGCCAGCATCGCCAACGCGGTCTTGTCGGAGACCCAGTACTTC. It is translated as CASIANAVLSETQYF.

V and J are TRBV9 and TRBJ2-7; TRBD1 aligns across 8 bases. The CDR3 covers 13 residues. CDR1 is SGDLS, CDR2 YYNGEE, per germline. Unmatched junction bases numbered 7, after V lost 6 bases and J lost 5 bases. This CDR3 is CASNQQGGHEQYF. Here the CDR3 DNA reads TGTGCCAGCAACCAACAGGGGGGCCACGAGCAGTACTTC.

This chain links TRBV6-4 with TRBJ1-1; possible D gene TRBD1, 5 bases. CDR1 and CDR2 from the germline V gene are MRHNA and SNTAGT. With 5 bases removed from V and 0 bases from J, the gap between germline ends came to 7 bases. This CDR3 has 13 amino acids. CDR3: CASSWDLNTEAFF. The CDR3 DNA follows: TGTGCCAGCAGTTGGGACTTGAACACTGAAGCTTTCTTT.

The rearrangement uses TRBV6-5 and TRBJ1-1; TRBD1 might be the D (5 bases). V gave up 6 bases and J gave up 4 bases, with 15 bases separating them. This CDR3 has 14 amino acids. Germline loops: CDR1 MNHEY, CDR2 SVGAGI. The CDR3 loop reads CASRFGRGGTEAFF. The DNA for the CDR3 is TGTGCCAGCAGGTTTGGACGGGGGGGCACTGAAGCTTTCTTT.

The CDR3 sequence is CASSESSRTGVWKPQHF. In DNA form, the CDR3 reads TGCGCCAGCAGTGAGTCGAGTAGGACAGGGGTTTGGAAGCCCCAGCATTTT. J is TRBJ1-5 and V is TRBV10-1; 9 bases align to TRBD1. The CDR3 totals 17 residues. The germline gives CDR1 WNHNN, CDR2 SYGVQD (reference sequence). The ends lost 0 bases at V and 8 bases at J; junction bases unmatched: 11.

The chain employs TRBV9 and TRBJ2-3, with 11 nucleotides matching TRBD2. Trimming at V came to 0 bases and at J to 4 bases, leaving 1 base not matched to a gene. Germline V CDR1 and CDR2: SGDLS, YYNGEE. The CDR3 totals 15 residues. The CDR3, as DNA: TGTGCCAGCAGCGTAGTTAGCGGGGGGGCAGATACGCAGTATTTT. Amino acid sequence: CASSVVSGGADTQYF.

J is TRBJ1-1 and V is TRBV21-1. TRBV21-1 is an annotated pseudogene. The CDR3 sequence is 17 residues long. CDR3 in DNA: TGTGCCAGCAGCAGGCCTCGGGGGGGAAAAGGAAGCACTGAAGCTTTCTTT. Encoded protein: CASSRPRGGKGSTEAFF.

V gene TRBV7-6 combines with J gene TRBJ2-2, with unresolved D. V was clipped by 2 bases and J by 1 base, with 8 bases between them. This CDR3 region has 15 residues. Looked up from germline, CDR1 is SGHVS and CDR2 is FNYEAQ. The CDR3 spells CASSLMSGNTGELFF. CDR3 in DNA: TGTGCCAGCAGCTTAATGTCAGGGAACACCGGGGAGCTGTTTTTT. Using reference TRBV7-6 and TRBJ2-2 for the parts outside the CDR3, the full variable domain is GAGVSQSPRYKVTKRGQDVALRCDPISGHVSLYWYRQALGQGPEFLTYFNYEAQQDKSGLPNDRFSAERPEGSISTLTIQRTEQRDSAMYRCASSLMSGNTGELFFGEGSRLTVL.

V gene TRBV18 combines with J gene TRBJ1-3; D call uncertain. Per the germline V gene, CDR1 is KGHSH and CDR2 is LQKENI. CDR3 size: 16 residues. Trimming stripped 0 bases from V and 4 bases from J, with 13 bases between. The CDR3 DNA follows: TGTGCCAGCTCACCACCCCCGGCTAGACCAGGAAACACCATATATTTT. As protein: CASSPPPARPGNTIYF.

This rearrangement joins TRBV5-1 to TRBJ2-7, with a weak D call TRBD1 (6 bases). CDR3 length: 13 residues. Germline loops: CDR1 SGHRS, CDR2 YFSETQ. V lost 7 bases to trimming and J lost 0 bases, with 11 bases between them. The DNA of the CDR3 is TGCGCCAGCGGTGGGGGCAGCTCCTACGAGCAGTACTTC. Its protein is CASGGGSSYEQYF.

This chain uses TRBV5-4 with TRBJ2-5; a possible D gene is TRBD2 (5 bases). Looked up from germline, CDR1 is SGHNT and CDR2 is YYREEE (reference sequence). V was shortened by 1 base and J by 5 bases, with 9 bases between the two germline ends. This CDR3 is 13 amino acids long. Here the CDR3 reads CASSLRRGETQYF. CDR3 in DNA: TGTGCCAGCAGCTTGAGACGAGGGGAGACCCAGTACTTC.

The chain links TRBV19 to TRBJ1-2; 7 positions match TRBD1. This CDR3 comprises 14 residues. V dropped 3 bases and J dropped 6; count of bases not matched to a gene: 7. The V gene's germline CDR1 is LNHDA and CDR2 SQIVND (reference sequence). CDR3 nucleotides: TGTGCCAGTAGTATGGTGGGACAGTCCAATGGCTACACCTTC. It is translated as CASSMVGQSNGYTF.

The V and J genes are TRBV7-9 and TRBJ2-7, with TRBD2 matching over 7 bases. The CDR3 is made up of 14 amino acids. The J segment lost 4 bases and the V segment lost 6 bases, leaving 9 bases of the junction unmatched. The germline V gene has CDR1 SEHNR and CDR2 FQNEAQ (reference sequence). The CDR3 DNA reads as TGTGCCAGCAGGCTCTCTAGCGGAGGTTACGAGCAGTACTTC. Translating it yields CASRLSSGGYEQYF.

This clone was observed a handful of times. V usage is TRBV6-5 and J usage is TRBJ1-3; TRBD1 might be the D (6 bases). Germline CDR1 reads MNHEY; CDR2 reads SVGAGI. The V end was cut by 5 bases, the J end by 14 bases, with 16 bases between. The CDR3 is 12 amino acids. The CDR3 nucleotides read TGTGCCAGCAGTCCCTTGACAGGAAACGTATATTTT. Amino acids: CASSPLTGNVYF.

This chain joins TRBV2 and TRBJ1-6; D call uncertain. CDR3 length equals 14 residues. Per germline, CDR1 SNHLY and CDR2 FYNNEI. Trimming took off 3 bases at V and 4 bases at J, with 7 bases between the two ends. The CDR3 protein is CASSEVRYNSPLHF. CDR3 bases: TGTGCCAGCAGTGAGGTCAGGTATAATTCACCCCTCCACTTT.

This clone was seen only a few times. The gene calls are TRBV6-5 and TRBJ2-7; 8 nucleotides match TRBD1. With 1 base clipped from V and 4 bases from J, the junction kept 6 bases outside the gene matches. This CDR3 has 15 amino acids. The germline CDR1 and CDR2 sequences are MNHEY and SVGAGI. The CDR3 sequence is CASSYLAGQVYEQYF. CDR3 sequence (DNA): TGTGCCAGCAGTTACTTGGCGGGACAGGTTTACGAGCAGTACTTC.

J is TRBJ2-7 and V is TRBV11-2; D is ambiguous. Germline V CDR1 and CDR2: SGHAT, FQNNGV. V dropped 1 base and J dropped 2 bases, with 12 bases sitting between them. The CDR3 extends over 15 amino acids. This CDR3 is CASSLAPADTYEQYF. In nucleotides, the CDR3 is TGTGCCAGCAGCTTAGCCCCGGCAGACACCTACGAGCAGTACTTC.

The chain uses TRBV2 and TRBJ1-1, with 7 bases identical to TRBD1. V lost 6 bases, J lost 3 bases, and 10 bases stayed unmatched. The CDR3 extends over 15 amino acids. CDR1 SNHLY and CDR2 FYNNEI come from the germline V gene. The CDR3: CASRSEAQGDTEAFF. The CDR3 DNA reads as TGTGCCAGCAGATCCGAAGCCCAGGGGGACACTGAAGCTTTCTTT.

In its sample, this clone was seen a few times. This chain connects TRBV5-4 to TRBJ2-5, with 11 bases matching TRBD2. This CDR3 spans 15 amino acids. The germline CDR1 and CDR2 sequences are SGHNT and YYREEE (reference sequence). V lost 4 bases, J lost 2 bases, and 4 bases stayed unmatched. CDR3 nucleotides: TGTGCCAGCAGCGTAGGGACTAGCGGTCAAGAGACCCAGTACTTC. Its translation is CASSVGTSGQETQYF.

J is TRBJ2-5 and V is TRBV7-3; TRBD2 is a possible D gene (6 bases). Trimming removed 2 bases from V and 5 bases from J, with 9 bases in between. The CDR3 contains 13 residues. Germline assignment: CDR1 SGHTA and CDR2 FQGTGA. CDR3 sequence: CASSLFGGETQYF. The CDR3, as DNA: TGTGCCAGCAGCTTATTTGGGGGGGAGACCCAGTACTTC. Combining the CDR3 with reference TRBV7-3 and TRBJ2-5 gives the whole variable domain GAGVSQTPSNKVTEKGKYVELRCDPISGHTALYWYRQSLGQGPEFLIYFQGTGAADDSGLPNDRFFAVRPEGSVSTLKIQRTERGDSAVYLCASSLFGGETQYFGPGTRLLVL.

The CDR3 DNA is TGCGCCAGCAGCCTAGGACTATTACAAGAGACCCAGTACTTC. Protein sequence: CASSLGLLQETQYF. The J gene is TRBJ2-5, the V gene TRBV4-1, with D tentatively TRBD2 (6 bases). This CDR3 is 14 amino acids long. The V gene lost 4 bases and the J gene lost 2 bases, with 11 bases spanning the gap. The germline gives CDR1 MGHRA, CDR2 YSYEKL.

The chain is built from TRBV6-1 and TRBJ1-4; D unclear. The V and J ends lost 7 bases and 7 bases respectively, with 10 bases between them. Germline V gives CDR1 MNHNS, CDR2 SASEGT. This CDR3 contains 12 residues. The CDR3 DNA is TGTGCCAGCAATCCGGGAGCTGAAAAACTGTTTTTT. It specifies CASNPGAEKLFF.

The V and J genes are TRBV6-5 and TRBJ1-1; D might be TRBD1 (6 bases). This CDR3 is built from 15 residues. The germline V and J ends were trimmed by 2 bases and 6 bases, with 16 bases remaining between them. Germline CDR1 is MNHEY and CDR2 is SVGAGI. The CDR3 spells CASSYGQPDDPEAFF. In DNA form, the CDR3 reads TGTGCCAGCAGTTACGGACAGCCCGATGATCCTGAAGCTTTCTTT.

The chain combines TRBV7-2 with TRBJ1-4; 9 positions match TRBD1. This CDR3 is built from 16 residues. The junction had 11 bases not matched to a gene; V was cut back by 5 bases and J by 7 bases. Germline loops: CDR1 SGHTA, CDR2 FQGNSA. The CDR3 nucleotides read TGTGCCAGCAGCCCGAGGACAGGGGCATCGGGTGAAAAACTGTTTTTT. Its protein product is CASSPRTGASGEKLFF.